The present T cell receptor (beta chain) was sequenced within a study of molecular identifiers for immune sequencing clone quantification (dated by TCRdb to 2016 to 2019). Concerning the study at large: For a replicate experiment, RNA from roughly 18,000 or 92,000 naive CD8 T cells was divided into five aliquots, and four of the five aliquots were sequenced. The study was a methods study using CD8 T cells to benchmark molecular-identifier clustering-based TCR repertoire sequencing (MIDCIRS) and TCR RNA copy counting. Results the study describes overall, beyond this receptor: Without barcode sub-clustering, chimeric consensus sequences inflated TCR diversity; chimeras reached as high as 47%. In CMV-specific effector cells, clones with more than 20 RNA copies contained over 99% of molecules, whereas in naive cells such clones contained under 1% of molecules. Around 2.8 recovered TCR RNA copies per cell were obtained by modeling, versus approximately 9 by digital PCR, implying a capture efficiency of about 30%. Even against a background of about 960,000 naive CD8 T cells, spiked-in Jurkat TCR RNA amounting to a single cell's worth was reported to be detectable. Spiked-in Jurkat TCR RNA (about ten copies' worth), which is not part of the donor repertoire, was contained in the naive libraries. Highly expanded clone sizes could be underestimated because identical TCR molecules may share a barcode.

There are many counts of this clonotype. The antigen it recognizes is unknown. No clone much larger than this one lies a single base away; base qualities are absent. Library preparation used PCR. Sequencing instrument: NextSeq 500. Bulk TCR libraries were prepared as previously described, using TCR primers listed in Table S5. Total RNA was purified with the Qiagen AllPrep DNA/RNA kit. Before analysis, reads from multiple sequencing runs of one library were combined. The original pipeline was this. Reads were retained only if an exact TCR constant sequence was present, and the retained reads were trimmed to 150 nt and grouped according to their 12-nt molecular barcodes. Reads in each barcode group were sub-clustered using a 15% Levenshtein threshold, and a quality-weighted consensus sequence was built for each RNA molecule. Non-functional sequences were removed, as were lower-count sequences one edit away from another. Based on a fit of two negative binomial distributions, barcode sub-clusters having less than 20% of the maximum read count were discarded. Starting from the raw public reads, TCRdb applied fastp trimming at Q25, assembled clones with MiXCR and retained in-frame beta chains. Here each entry gathers all rows of one CDR3 protein and keeps the most common genes and DNA. TCRdb's processing, not the authors' own work, is the source of the V and J calls. The sample profile shows about 86,000 distinct CDR3 sequences; 20% to 30% of them were found once. 0.6% to 0.95% of the sample goes to the ten largest clones.

V lost 1 base and J lost 8 bases; the stretch between them is 8 bases long. According to the germline V gene (reference sequence), CDR1 reads DFQATT and CDR2 reads SNEGSKA. The CDR3 measures 11 amino acids from cysteine to phenylalanine. The retained sequence is limited to the CDR3, 33 bases, with the frame set at the first base. Libraries of naive CD8 T cells were built from around 20,000 to 990,000 sorted cells, with 10%, 30% or 50% of the purified RNA used. Naive CD8 T cells were FACS-sorted as CD8+CD4-CCR7+CD45RA+ on a BD FACSAria II into RLT Plus buffer. Detection sensitivity was tested by spiking Jurkat RNA equal to some 11 TCR copies' worth into samples containing 20,000-1,000,000 naive CD8 T cells. Enrichment of CD8 T cells was performed with RosetteSep CD8+ T Cell Enrichment Cocktail and Ficoll-Paque, after which ACK red cell lysis was carried out.

The chain uses TRBV20-1 and TRBJ1-2, with the D gene not clear enough to name. The sample taken for sequencing was naive CD8+ T cells from blood, with Jurkat cell RNA spiked in. What this sample's cell subset or site label stands for: FACS-sorted CD8+CD4-CCR7+CD45RA+ naive T cells. The receptor's source is a human donor in good health. Some libraries in this study had Jurkat cell RNA spiked in. The CDR3 corresponds to CSARVLEGYTF. The DNA sequence is given as TGCAGTGCTAGAGTTTTGGAGGGCTACACCTTC.